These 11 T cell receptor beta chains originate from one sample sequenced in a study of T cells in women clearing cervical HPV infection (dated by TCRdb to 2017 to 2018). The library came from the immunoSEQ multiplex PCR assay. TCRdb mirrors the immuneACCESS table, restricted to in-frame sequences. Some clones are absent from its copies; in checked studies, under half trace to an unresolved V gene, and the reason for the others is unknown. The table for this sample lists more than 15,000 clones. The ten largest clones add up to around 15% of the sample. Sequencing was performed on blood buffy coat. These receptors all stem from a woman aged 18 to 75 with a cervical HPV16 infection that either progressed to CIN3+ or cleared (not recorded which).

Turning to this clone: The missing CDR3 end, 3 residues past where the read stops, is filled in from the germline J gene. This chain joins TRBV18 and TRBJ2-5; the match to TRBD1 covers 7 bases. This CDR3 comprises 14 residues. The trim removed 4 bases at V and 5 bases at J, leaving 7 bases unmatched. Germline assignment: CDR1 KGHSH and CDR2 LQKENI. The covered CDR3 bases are TGTGCCAGCTCACACCCGGGACAGAGGGAGACC. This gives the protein CASSHPGQRET. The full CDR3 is CASSHPGQRETQYF.

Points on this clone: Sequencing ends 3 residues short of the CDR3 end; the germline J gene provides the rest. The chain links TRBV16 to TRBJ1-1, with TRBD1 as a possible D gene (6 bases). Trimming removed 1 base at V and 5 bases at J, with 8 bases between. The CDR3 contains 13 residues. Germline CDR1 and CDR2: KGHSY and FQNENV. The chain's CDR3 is CASSQFQGTEAFF. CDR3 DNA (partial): TGTGCCAGCAGCCAATTTCAGGGGACTGAA. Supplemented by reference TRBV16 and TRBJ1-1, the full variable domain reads GEEVAQTPKHLVRGEGQKAKLYCAPIKGHSYVFWYQQVLKNEFKFLISFQNENVFDETGMPKERFSAKCLPNSPCSLEIQATKLEDSAVYFCASSQFQGTEAFFGQGTRLTVV.

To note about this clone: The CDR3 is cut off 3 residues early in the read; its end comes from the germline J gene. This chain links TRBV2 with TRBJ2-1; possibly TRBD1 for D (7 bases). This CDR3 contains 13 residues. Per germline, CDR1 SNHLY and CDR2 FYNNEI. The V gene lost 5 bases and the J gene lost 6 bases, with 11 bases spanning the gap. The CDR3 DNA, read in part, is TGTGCCAGCAGTCAGGGGGGCCCCAATGAG. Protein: CASSQGGPNE. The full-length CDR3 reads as CASSQGGPNEQFF.

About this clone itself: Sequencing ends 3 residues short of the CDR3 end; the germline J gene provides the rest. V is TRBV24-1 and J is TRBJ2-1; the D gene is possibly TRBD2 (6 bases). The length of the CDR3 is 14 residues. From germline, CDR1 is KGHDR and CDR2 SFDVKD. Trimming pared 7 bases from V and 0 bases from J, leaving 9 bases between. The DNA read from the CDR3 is TGTGCCACCAGCAGCGGGTACTCCTACAATGAG. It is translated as CATSSGYSYNE. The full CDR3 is CATSSGYSYNEQFF.

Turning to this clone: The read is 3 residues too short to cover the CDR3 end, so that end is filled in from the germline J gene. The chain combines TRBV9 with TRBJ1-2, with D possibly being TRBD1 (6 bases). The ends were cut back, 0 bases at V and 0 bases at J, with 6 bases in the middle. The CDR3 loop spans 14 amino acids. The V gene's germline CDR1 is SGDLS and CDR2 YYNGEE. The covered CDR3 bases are TGTGCCAGCAGCGTAGGACAGGCTAACTATGGC. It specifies CASSVGQANYG. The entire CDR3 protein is CASSVGQANYGYTF. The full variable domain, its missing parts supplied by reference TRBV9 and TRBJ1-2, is DSGVTQTPKHLITATGQRVTLRCSPRSGDLSVYWYQQSLDQGLQFLIQYYNGEERAKGNILERFSAQQFPDLHSELNLSSLELGDSALYFCASSVGQANYGYTFGSGTRLTVV.

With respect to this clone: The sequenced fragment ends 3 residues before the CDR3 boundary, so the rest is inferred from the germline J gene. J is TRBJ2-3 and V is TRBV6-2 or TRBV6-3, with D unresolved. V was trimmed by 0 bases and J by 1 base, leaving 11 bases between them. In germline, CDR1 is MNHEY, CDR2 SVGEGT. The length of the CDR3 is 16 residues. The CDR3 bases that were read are TGTGCCAGCAGTTACTCTTTTGGGCACCGCACAGATACG. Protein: CASSYSFGHRTDT. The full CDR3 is CASSYSFGHRTDTQYF.

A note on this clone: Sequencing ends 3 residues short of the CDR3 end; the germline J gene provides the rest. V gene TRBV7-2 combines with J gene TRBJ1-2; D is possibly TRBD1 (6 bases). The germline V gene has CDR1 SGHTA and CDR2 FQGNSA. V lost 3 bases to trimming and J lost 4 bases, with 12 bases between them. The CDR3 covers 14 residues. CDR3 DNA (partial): TGTGCCAGCAGCTTCCCAGGGGTTGGCTATGGC. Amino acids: CASSFPGVGYG. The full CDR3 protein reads CASSFPGVGYGYTF.

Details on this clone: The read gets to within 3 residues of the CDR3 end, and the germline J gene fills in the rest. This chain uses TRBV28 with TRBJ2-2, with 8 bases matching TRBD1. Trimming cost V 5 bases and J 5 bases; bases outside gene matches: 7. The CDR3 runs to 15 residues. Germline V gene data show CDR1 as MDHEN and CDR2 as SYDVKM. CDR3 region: CASSPGQGRTGELFF. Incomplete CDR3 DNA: TGTGCCAGCAGTCCAGGACAGGGTCGAACCGGGGAG.

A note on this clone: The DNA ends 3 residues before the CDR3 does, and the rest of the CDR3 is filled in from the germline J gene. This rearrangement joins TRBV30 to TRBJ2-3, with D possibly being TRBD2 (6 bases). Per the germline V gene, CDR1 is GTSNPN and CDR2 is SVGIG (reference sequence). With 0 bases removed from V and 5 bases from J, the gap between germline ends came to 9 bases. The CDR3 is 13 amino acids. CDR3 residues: CAWSVLGGDTQYF. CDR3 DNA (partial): TGTGCCTGGAGTGTACTGGGGGGAGATACG.

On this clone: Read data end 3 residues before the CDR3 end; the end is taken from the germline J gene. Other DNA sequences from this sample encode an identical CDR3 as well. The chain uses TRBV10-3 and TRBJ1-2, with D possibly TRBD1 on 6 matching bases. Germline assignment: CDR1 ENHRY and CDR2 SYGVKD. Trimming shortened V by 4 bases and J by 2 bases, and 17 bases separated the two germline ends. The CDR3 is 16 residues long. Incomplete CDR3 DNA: TGTGCCATCAGTGTTAGCGGGGGGGCTACAAACTATGGC. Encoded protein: CAISVSGGATNYG. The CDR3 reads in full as CAISVSGGATNYGYTF.

The sequenced part of the CDR3 DNA is TGTGCCAGCAGCGGCCGACAGGGAAAGTTTTCCGGGGAG. Encoded protein: CASSGRQGKFSGE. The full CDR3 reads CASSGRQGKFSGELFF. The V gene is TRBV9, the J gene TRBJ2-2; the match to TRBD1 covers 7 bases. The read halts 3 residues ahead of the CDR3 end, with the missing end drawn from the germline J gene. V gave up 3 bases and J gave up 6 bases; unmatched junction bases: 11. Germline values: CDR1 SGDLS, CDR2 YYNGEE. The CDR3 totals 16 residues.